The rows below give T cell receptor beta chains drawn from one sample of a study of identical twins. TCRdb passed the 5' RACE reads through MiXCR, listing each CDR3 protein once. The sample lists 200,000 to 250,000 distinct CDR3 sequences, 5.5% to 8% seen once, with under 4% in the top ten. The same sample was also studied in work on yellow fever vaccine responses in identical twins.

Sequences were obtained from memory (CD45RO+) T cells sorted from blood. The receptors were sampled from a woman aged 18-30 years in good health. Both conserved end residues are part of each CDR3. A D gene is named only where the DNA matches it firmly. Size values are once, few and many counts, or a class for expanded clones, and some rows have none.

>.|many|TRBJ2-3|TRBV20-1
TGCAGCCGACTGGGCCGCACAGATACGCAGTATTTT
CSRLGRTDTQYF
>.|many|TRBJ2-3|TRBV7-3
TGTGCCAGCAGCTTAACGTATAGCGCGCTGGGAGATACGCAGTATTTT
CASSLTYSALGDTQYF
>.|.|TRBJ2-6|TRBV11-3
TGTGCCAGCAGCTTAGGTCCTCTCGTCCTGACTTTC
CASSLGPLVLTF
>TRBD2|many|TRBJ2-7|TRBV10-3
TGTGCCATCAGTGAGTCGGCCCTAGCGGGAGGTGGCTACGAGCAGTACTTC
CAISESALAGGGYEQYF
>.|.|TRBJ2-5|TRBV4-1
TGCGCCAGCAGCCAAGGGCGGAACCAAGAGACCCAGTACTTC
CASSQGRNQETQYF
>TRBD2|.|TRBJ2-5|TRBV20-1
TGCAGTGCTCCACCGGGACTAGCTGGTGAGACCCAGTACTTC
CSAPPGLAGETQYF
>TRBD1|few|TRBJ1-1|TRBV3-1
TGTGCCAGCAGCCAAGGGACAGGAGGGAACACTGAAGCTTTCTTT
CASSQGTGGNTEAFF
>.|few|TRBJ2-3|TRBV7-3
TGTGCCAGCAGCTTAGCGGAAGCCACAGATACGCAGTATTTT
CASSLAEATDTQYF
>.|.|TRBJ1-5|TRBV10-3
TGTGCCACGAGGACCCAAGATTCCAATCAGCCCCAGCATTTT
CATRTQDSNQPQHF
>TRBD2|.|TRBJ2-3|TRBV12-3/TRBV12-4
TGTGCCAGCAGCGACAGCGGGAGCGGGGGAGATACGCAGTATTTT
CASSDSGSGGDTQYF
>TRBD1|.|TRBJ2-5|TRBV6-1
TGTGCCAGCACCTTGGACAGGGCCCAGACCCAGTACTTC
CASTLDRAQTQYF
>TRBD1|few|TRBJ2-2|TRBV5-8
TGTGCCAGCAGCTTGTTTACCGGGACAGGGACCGGGGAGCTGTTTTTT
CASSLFTGTGTGELFF
>.|few|TRBJ2-3|TRBV10-2
TGCGCCAGCAAGGTAGAACTTAGCACAGATACGCAGTATTTT
CASKVELSTDTQYF
>.|many|TRBJ2-1|TRBV6-2/TRBV6-3
TGTGCCAGCCGCAAGGGAGGTACGTCCTACAATGAGCAGTTCTTC
CASRKGGTSYNEQFF
>.|many|TRBJ1-2|TRBV29-1
TGCAGCGTTCTAAAGGCGGCAGGGAGACGATCAAACTATGGCTACACCTTC
CSVLKAAGRRSNYGYTF
>.|many|TRBJ2-3|TRBV5-1
TGCGCCAGCAGCTTGGCCGCTCAGCGAGGGGCAGATACGCAGTATTTT
CASSLAAQRGADTQYF
>.|.|TRBJ2-7|TRBV7-2
TGTGCCAGCAGCTTAGGATGGGCCTACGAGCAGTACTTC
CASSLGWAYEQYF
>TRBD1|many|TRBJ1-2|TRBV24-1
TGTGCCACCTCAGGGGGCGCTGGCTATGGCTACACCTTC
CATSGGAGYGYTF
>TRBD1|many|TRBJ2-7|TRBV28
TGTGCCAGCAGTATCGGACAGGGGATCTACGAGCAGTACTTC
CASSIGQGIYEQYF
>.|.|TRBJ1-6|TRBV7-9
TGTGCCAGCAGCCGAGATGCCCTGGCCCTCCACTTT
CASSRDALALHF
>.|.|TRBJ2-3|TRBV12-3/TRBV12-4
TGTGCCAGCACCCCCTCCGGGACCAGAGCTTCCCCTACGCAGTATTTT
CASTPSGTRASPTQYF